This T cell receptor (beta chain) originates from a study of blood T cell repertoires in COVID-19. Per germline, CDR1 KGHSH and CDR2 LQKENI. Trimming shortened V by 3 bases and J by 0 bases, and 18 bases separated the two germline ends. The CDR3 extends over 18 amino acids. The table came from immunoSEQ multiplex PCR; TCRdb's copy has only in-frame clones and leaves some out. This table holds 300,000 or so clones, approximately 85% found once. The chain links TRBV18 to TRBJ1-3, with a tentative D call TRBD1 (5 bases). The receptor was derived from a woman between 50 and 59 years old with acute or convalescent COVID-19. Sequencing was performed on peripheral blood. DNA for the CDR3: TGTGCCAGCTCACCTAAAAGACAGCAAGGTTTCTCTGGAAACACCATATATTTT. Protein: CASSPKRQQGFSGNTIYF.